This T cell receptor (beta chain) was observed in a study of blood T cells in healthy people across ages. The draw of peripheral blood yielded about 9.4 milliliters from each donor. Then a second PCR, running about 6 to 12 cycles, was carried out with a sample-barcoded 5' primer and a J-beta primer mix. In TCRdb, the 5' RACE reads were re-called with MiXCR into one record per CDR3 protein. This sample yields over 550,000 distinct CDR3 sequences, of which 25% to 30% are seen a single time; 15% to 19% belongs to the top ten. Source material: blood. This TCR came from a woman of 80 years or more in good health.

DNA for the CDR3: TGTGCCAGCAGCTTAGTCGGGGTCCCGAATCAGCCCCAGCATTTT. Translating it yields CASSLVGVPNQPQHF. This chain connects TRBV7-2 to TRBJ1-5, with D uncertain. The CDR3 consists of 15 residues. The germline V gene has CDR1 SGHTA and CDR2 FQGNSA. The V and J ends lost 1 base and 4 bases respectively, with 11 bases between them.